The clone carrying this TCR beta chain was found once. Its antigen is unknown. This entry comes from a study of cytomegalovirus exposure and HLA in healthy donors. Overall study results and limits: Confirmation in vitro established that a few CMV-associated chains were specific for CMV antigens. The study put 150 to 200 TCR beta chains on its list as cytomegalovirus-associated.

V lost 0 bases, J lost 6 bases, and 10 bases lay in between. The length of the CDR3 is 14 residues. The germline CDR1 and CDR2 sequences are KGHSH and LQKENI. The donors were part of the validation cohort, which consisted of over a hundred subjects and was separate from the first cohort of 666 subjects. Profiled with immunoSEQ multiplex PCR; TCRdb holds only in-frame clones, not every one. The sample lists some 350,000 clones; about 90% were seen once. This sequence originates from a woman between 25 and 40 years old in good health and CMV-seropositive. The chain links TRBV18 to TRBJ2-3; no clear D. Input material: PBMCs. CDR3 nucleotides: TGTGCCAGCTCACCACCGGTGGCACCCGATACGCAGTATTTT. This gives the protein CASSPPVAPDTQYF.